The T cell receptor (beta chain) described here comes from a study of Ad26.COV2.S vaccination and SARS-CoV-2 variants. Study in general: Ad26.COV2.S arm of COV1001 included the donor.

V lost 6 bases and J 5 bases, leaving 12 bases between the germline ends. The CDR3 runs 13 residues. Germline V gene data show CDR1 as MNHEY and CDR2 as SMNVEV (reference sequence). Concerning this clone itself: Its antigen is as yet unknown.

Some clones are missing from TCRdb's copy, which holds only in-frame ones; the method was immunoSEQ multiplex PCR. Of about 350,000 clones in the sample, 65% to 90% were seen once. The study's findings and limits: Spike-specific TCR breadth was greater in vaccine than placebo recipients.

Treatment given: some 19 received Ad26.COV2.S at low or high dose, single or two shots; several received placebo; per-sample allocation not given. Sampling happened 63 days after the first vaccine or placebo injection. Donation came from an adult in Boston who was aged 18-55 years. Here the sequenced sample was peripheral blood, taken in a trial of Ad26.COV2.S vaccine versus placebo. The clonotype originates from a person aged 18-65 years who received the Ad26.COV2.S COVID-19 vaccine or a placebo. V and J are TRBV27 and TRBJ2-3; D might be TRBD1 or TRBD2, each matching 6 bases. The CDR3: CASRRRGVDTQYF. The DNA for the CDR3 is TGTGCCAGCAGACGGAGGGGGGTAGATACGCAGTATTTT.